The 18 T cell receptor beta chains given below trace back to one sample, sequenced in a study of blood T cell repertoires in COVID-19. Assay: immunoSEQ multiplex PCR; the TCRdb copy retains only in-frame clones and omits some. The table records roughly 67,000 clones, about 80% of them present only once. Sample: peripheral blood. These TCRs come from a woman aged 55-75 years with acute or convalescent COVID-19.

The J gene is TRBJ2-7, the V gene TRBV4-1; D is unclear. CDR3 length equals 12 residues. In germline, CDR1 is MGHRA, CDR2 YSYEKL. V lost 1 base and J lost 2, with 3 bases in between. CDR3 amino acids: CASSQATYEQYF. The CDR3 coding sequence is TGCGCCAGCAGCCAAGCAACCTACGAGCAGTACTTC.

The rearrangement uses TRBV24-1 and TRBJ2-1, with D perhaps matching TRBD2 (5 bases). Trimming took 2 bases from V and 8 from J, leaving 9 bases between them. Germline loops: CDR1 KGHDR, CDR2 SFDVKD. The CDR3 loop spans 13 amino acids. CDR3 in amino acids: CATSDSAGDEQFF. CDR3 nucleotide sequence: TGTGCCACCAGTGATTCGGCGGGCGATGAGCAGTTCTTC.

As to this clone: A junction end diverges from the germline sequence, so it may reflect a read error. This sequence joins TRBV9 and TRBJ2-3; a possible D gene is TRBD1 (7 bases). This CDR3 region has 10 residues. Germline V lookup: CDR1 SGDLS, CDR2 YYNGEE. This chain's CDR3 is CASSGDREVF. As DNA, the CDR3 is TGTGCCAGCAGCGGTGACAGGGAGGTTTTT. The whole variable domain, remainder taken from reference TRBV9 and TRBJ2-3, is DSGVTQTPKHLITATGQRVTLRCSPRSGDLSVYWYQQSLDQGLQFLIQYYNGEERAKGNILERFSAQQFPDLHSELNLSSLELGDSALYFCASSGDREVFGPGTRLTVL.

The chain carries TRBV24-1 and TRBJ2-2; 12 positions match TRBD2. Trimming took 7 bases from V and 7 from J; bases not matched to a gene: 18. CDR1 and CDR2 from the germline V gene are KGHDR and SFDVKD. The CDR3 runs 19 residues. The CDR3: CATRRTLLAGGREGGELFF. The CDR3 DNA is TGTGCCACCAGGAGAACCCTCCTAGCGGGGGGGCGGGAAGGCGGGGAGCTGTTTTTT.

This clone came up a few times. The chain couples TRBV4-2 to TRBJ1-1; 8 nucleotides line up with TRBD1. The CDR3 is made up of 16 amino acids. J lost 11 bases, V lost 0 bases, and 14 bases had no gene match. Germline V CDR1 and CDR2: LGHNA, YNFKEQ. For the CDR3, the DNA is TGTGCCAGCAGCCAAGACCCGTTTCAGGGGGCAATAGTGGCTTTCTTT. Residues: CASSQDPFQGAIVAFF.

CDR3 bases: TGTGCCAGCAGCCACTCAGGGACTAGCGGGGGAGAGGGTGAGCAGTTCTTC. This translates into CASSHSGTSGGEGEQFF. The genes are TRBV3-1 (or the pseudogene TRBV3-2) and TRBJ2-1, with 14 bases that match TRBD2. V gave up 3 bases and J gave up 9 bases; unmatched junction bases: 10. Per germline, CDR1 LGHDT and CDR2 YNNKEL (reference sequence). CDR3 length equals 17 residues.

The CDR3 coding sequence is TGTGCCAGCCGCAGGGTTGGGGCCAACGTCCTGACTTTC. Encoded protein: CASRRVGANVLTF. The J gene is TRBJ2-6, the V gene TRBV2, with a possible D match to TRBD1 (5 bases). The length of the CDR3 is 13 residues. Trimming stripped 8 bases from V and 3 bases from J, with 8 bases between. Looked up from germline, CDR1 is SNHLY and CDR2 is FYNNEI.

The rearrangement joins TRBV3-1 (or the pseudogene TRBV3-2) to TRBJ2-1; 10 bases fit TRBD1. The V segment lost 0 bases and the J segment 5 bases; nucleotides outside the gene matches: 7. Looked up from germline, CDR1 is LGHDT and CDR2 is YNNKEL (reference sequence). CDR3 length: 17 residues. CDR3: CASSQDAPGTGDNEQFF. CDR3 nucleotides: TGTGCCAGCAGCCAAGACGCCCCCGGGACAGGGGACAATGAGCAGTTCTTC.

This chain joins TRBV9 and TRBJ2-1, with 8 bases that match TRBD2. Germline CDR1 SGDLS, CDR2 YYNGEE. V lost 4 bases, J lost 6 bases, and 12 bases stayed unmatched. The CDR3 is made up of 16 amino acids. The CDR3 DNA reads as TGTGCCAGCAGCCCCCTGGGGGCGGGAGGCCTCAATGAGCAGTTCTTC. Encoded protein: CASSPLGAGGLNEQFF.

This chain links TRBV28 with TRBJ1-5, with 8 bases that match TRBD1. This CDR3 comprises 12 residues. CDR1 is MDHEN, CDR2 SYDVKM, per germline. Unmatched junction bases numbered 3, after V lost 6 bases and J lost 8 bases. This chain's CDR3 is CASSSGGKPQHF. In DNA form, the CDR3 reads TGTGCCAGCAGCTCAGGGGGCAAGCCCCAGCATTTT.

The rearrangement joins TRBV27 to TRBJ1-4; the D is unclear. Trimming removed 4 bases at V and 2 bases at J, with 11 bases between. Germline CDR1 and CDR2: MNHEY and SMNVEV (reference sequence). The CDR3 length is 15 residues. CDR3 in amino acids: CASSSRGRTNEKLFF. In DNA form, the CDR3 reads TGTGCCAGCAGTTCCAGAGGGCGTACTAATGAAAAACTGTTTTTT.

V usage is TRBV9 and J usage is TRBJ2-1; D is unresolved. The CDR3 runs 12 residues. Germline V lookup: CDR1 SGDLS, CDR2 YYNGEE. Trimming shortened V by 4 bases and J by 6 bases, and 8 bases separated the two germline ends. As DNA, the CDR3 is TGTGCCAGCAGCCCCTCTACCAATGAGCAGTTCTTC. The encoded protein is CASSPSTNEQFF.

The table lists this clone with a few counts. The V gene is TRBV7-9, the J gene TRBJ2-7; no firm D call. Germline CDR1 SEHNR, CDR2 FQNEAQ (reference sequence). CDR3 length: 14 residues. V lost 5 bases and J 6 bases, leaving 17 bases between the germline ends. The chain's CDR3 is CASSPSLTWAEQYF. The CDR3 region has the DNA TGTGCCAGCAGCCCATCCCTTACATGGGCCGAGCAGTACTTC.

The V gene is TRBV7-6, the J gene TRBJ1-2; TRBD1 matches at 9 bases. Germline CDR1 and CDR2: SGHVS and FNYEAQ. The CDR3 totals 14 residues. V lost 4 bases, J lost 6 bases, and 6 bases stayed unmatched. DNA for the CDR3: TGTGCCAGCAGCTCGCCGGGACAGGGCCATGGCTACACCTTC. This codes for CASSSPGQGHGYTF. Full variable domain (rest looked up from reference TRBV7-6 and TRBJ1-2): GAGVSQSPRYKVTKRGQDVALRCDPISGHVSLYWYRQALGQGPEFLTYFNYEAQQDKSGLPNDRFSAERPEGSISTLTIQRTEQRDSAMYRCASSSPGQGHGYTFGSGTRLTVV.

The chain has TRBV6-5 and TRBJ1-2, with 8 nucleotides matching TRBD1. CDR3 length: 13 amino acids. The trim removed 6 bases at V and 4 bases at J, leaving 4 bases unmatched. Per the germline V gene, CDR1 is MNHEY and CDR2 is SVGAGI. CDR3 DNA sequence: TGTGCCAGCAGCCTGGGGACAGGCTATGGCTACACCTTC. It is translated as CASSLGTGYGYTF.

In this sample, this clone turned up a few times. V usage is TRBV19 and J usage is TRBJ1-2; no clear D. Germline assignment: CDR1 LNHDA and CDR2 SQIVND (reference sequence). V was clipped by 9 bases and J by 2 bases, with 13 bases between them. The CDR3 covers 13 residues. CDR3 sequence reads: CASQTTGNYGYTF. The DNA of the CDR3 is TGTGCCAGCCAGACCACCGGGAACTATGGCTACACCTTC.

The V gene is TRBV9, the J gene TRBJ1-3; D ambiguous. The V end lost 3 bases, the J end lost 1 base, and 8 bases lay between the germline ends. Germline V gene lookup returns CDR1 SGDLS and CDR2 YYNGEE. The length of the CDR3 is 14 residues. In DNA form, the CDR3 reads TGTGCCAGCAGCGACAGTCCTTCTGGAAACACCATATATTTT. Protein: CASSDSPSGNTIYF. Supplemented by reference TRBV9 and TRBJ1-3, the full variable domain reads DSGVTQTPKHLITATGQRVTLRCSPRSGDLSVYWYQQSLDQGLQFLIQYYNGEERAKGNILERFSAQQFPDLHSELNLSSLELGDSALYFCASSDSPSGNTIYFGEGSWLTVV.

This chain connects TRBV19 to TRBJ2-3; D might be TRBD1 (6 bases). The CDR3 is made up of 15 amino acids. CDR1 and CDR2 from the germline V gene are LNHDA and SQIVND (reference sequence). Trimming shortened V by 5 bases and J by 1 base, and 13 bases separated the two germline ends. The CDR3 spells CASSDGQRRTDTQYF. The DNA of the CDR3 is TGTGCCAGTAGTGATGGACAGCGCCGCACAGATACGCAGTATTTT.